These 17 T cell receptor beta chains were sequenced from one sample in a study of patients and donors after allogeneic stem cell transplantation. TCRdb re-analysed the RT-PCR reads in MiXCR, keeping a single row per CDR3 protein. The data show 150,000 to 200,000 distinct CDR3 sequences, with approximately 28% seen just once and around 3.3% held by the top ten. Sequencing was done on a sample of blood, either unsorted or a sorted T cell fraction (not recorded which). These receptor sequences come from a human donor who was either an allogeneic HSCT recipient or a stem cell or donor lymphocyte infusion donor (not recorded which). It is not recorded whose cells these are; they may come from a transplant donor.

The chain links TRBV6-1 to TRBJ2-2; D assignment may be TRBD1 or TRBD2 (5 bases each). CDR1 MNHNS and CDR2 SASEGT come from the germline V gene. The CDR3 sequence is 14 residues long. V was shortened by 6 bases and J by 6 bases, with 14 bases between the two germline ends. The CDR3 is CASSPGTPPGELFF. The CDR3 DNA is TGTGCCAGCAGCCCCGGGACCCCCCCCGGGGAGCTGTTTTTT.

This clonotype was picked up many times. This rearrangement joins TRBV27 to TRBJ1-1; tentative D call: TRBD1 (5 bases). Germline CDR1 is MNHEY and CDR2 is SMNVEV (reference sequence). The CDR3 is 14 residues long. Trimming pared 2 bases from V and 2 bases from J, leaving 9 bases between. CDR3 loop: CASSLVGENTEAFF. The CDR3, as DNA: TGTGCCAGCAGTTTAGTGGGGGAAAACACTGAAGCTTTCTTT.

The rearrangement joins TRBV7-9 to TRBJ2-3, with D unresolved. From germline, CDR1 is SEHNR and CDR2 FQNEAQ (reference sequence). With 1 base removed from V and 2 bases from J, the gap between germline ends came to 7 bases. This CDR3 is 14 amino acids long. CDR3 bases: TGTGCCAGCAGCTTAGGAAGCCCCACAGATACGCAGTATTTT. Translating gives CASSLGSPTDTQYF.

This rearrangement joins TRBV28 to TRBJ1-1, with TRBD1 matching 9 bases. The CDR3 sequence is 14 residues long. The germline V gene encodes CDR1 MDHEN and CDR2 SYDVKM. The junction had 7 bases not matched to a gene; V was cut back by 10 bases and J by 1 base. The CDR3 sequence is CATSLGQGNTEAFF. For the CDR3, the DNA is TGTGCCACTAGCCTGGGACAGGGGAACACTGAAGCTTTCTTT.

The V gene is TRBV10-3, the J gene TRBJ2-7; no firm D call. Deletions cut 0 bases from V and 2 bases from J, with 5 bases between. CDR1 ENHRY and CDR2 SYGVKD come from the germline V gene. The CDR3 sequence is 13 residues long. The CDR3 DNA sequence: TGTGCCATCAGTGAGTCAGGCCCCTACGAGCAGTACTTC. This encodes CAISESGPYEQYF.

A word on this clonotype: Since a much larger clone is just one base distant, this may be a read error. The V gene is TRBV6-5, the J gene TRBJ1-4; D is undetermined. The V end was cut by 5 bases, the J end by 5 bases, with 15 bases between. This CDR3 contains 15 residues. Per germline, CDR1 MNHEY and CDR2 SVGAGI. The CDR3 sequence is CASSPTWAFNEKLFF. CDR3 in DNA: TGTGCCAGCAGTCCCACATGGGCTTTCAATGAAAAACTGTTTTTT.

The rearrangement links TRBV4-3 to TRBJ2-1; D remains unclear. The V and J ends lost 2 bases and 0 bases respectively, with 8 bases between them. The CDR3 covers 15 residues. The germline CDR1 and CDR2 sequences are LGHNA and YSLEER. The DNA for the CDR3 is TGCGCCAGCAGCCAACTACGGAGCTCCTACAATGAGCAGTTCTTC. This codes for CASSQLRSSYNEQFF.

This clonotype was detected only a few times. As DNA, the CDR3 is TGTGCCAGCATCCCGAGGTCAAGGAGCACAGATACGCAGTATTTT. This encodes CASIPRSRSTDTQYF. This chain links TRBV11-2 with TRBJ2-3, with no clear D. This CDR3 has 15 residues. V was pared by 7 bases and J by 0 bases, with 14 bases between. In germline, CDR1 is SGHAT, CDR2 FQNNGV.

This clonotype was detected ten times or more. The chain joins TRBV27 to TRBJ1-3; D not resolved. Trimming took 2 bases from V and 1 from J, leaving 12 bases between them. The V gene's germline CDR1 is MNHEY and CDR2 SMNVEV (reference sequence). This CDR3 comprises 16 residues. The chain's CDR3 is CASSLPRTRSGNTIYF. The CDR3 bases are TGTGCCAGCAGTTTACCTCGGACCCGATCTGGAAACACCATATATTTT.

This clonotype has just a few counts. The chain recombines TRBV4-3 with TRBJ1-4; TRBD1 agrees at 10 bases. The germline V gene has CDR1 LGHNA and CDR2 YSLEER. V trimming: 0 bases; J trimming: 6 bases; junction bases outside the gene matches: 4. CDR3 length equals 16 residues. The CDR3 sequence is CASSQEGTGVDEKLFF. Here the CDR3 DNA reads TGCGCCAGCAGCCAAGAGGGGACAGGGGTGGATGAAAAACTGTTTTTT.

The V call is TRBV29-1, the J call TRBJ2-7, with 7 bases matching TRBD2. Germline assignment: CDR1 SQVTM and CDR2 ANQGSEA. With V trimmed by 5 bases and J by 4 bases, 8 bases remained unmatched. The CDR3 is 13 residues long. In nucleotides, the CDR3 is TGCAGCGTTCTCGGGACTACATCTTACGAGCAGTACTTC. It yields the protein CSVLGTTSYEQYF.

This clonotype was detected a few times. The chain recombines TRBV10-3 with TRBJ2-1, with unresolved D. This CDR3 has 14 amino acids. Trimming removed 7 bases at V and 0 bases at J, with 10 bases between. Germline lookup yields CDR1 ENHRY and CDR2 SYGVKD. As DNA, the CDR3 is TGTGCCATCACCGACTTGAGCTCCTACAATGAGCAGTTCTTC. It yields the protein CAITDLSSYNEQFF.

The J gene is TRBJ2-3, the V gene TRBV7-6; 7 bases align to TRBD2. In germline, CDR1 is SGHVS, CDR2 FNYEAQ. This CDR3 region has 14 residues. V shed 4 bases, J shed 2 bases, and the junction held 3 bases outside the gene matches. The CDR3 is CASSSSGITDTQYF. The CDR3 region has the DNA TGTGCCAGCAGCTCGAGCGGGATCACAGATACGCAGTATTTT. Looking up the rest from reference TRBV7-6 and TRBJ2-3 gives the full variable domain: GAGVSQSPRYKVTKRGQDVALRCDPISGHVSLYWYRQALGQGPEFLTYFNYEAQQDKSGLPNDRFSAERPEGSISTLTIQRTEQRDSAMYRCASSSSGITDTQYFGPGTRLTVL.

This sequence joins TRBV6-5 and TRBJ2-7; TRBD1 is a possible D gene (5 bases). Germline lookup yields CDR1 MNHEY and CDR2 SVGAGI. The CDR3 sequence is 15 residues long. V was trimmed by 0 bases and J by 2 bases, leaving 11 bases between them. The CDR3: CASSYSKGSPYEQYF. The CDR3 DNA follows: TGTGCCAGCAGTTACTCGAAGGGGTCCCCCTACGAGCAGTACTTC.

This clonotype was counted a few times. The genes are TRBV4-3 and TRBJ2-7; D remains ambiguous. Looked up from germline, CDR1 is LGHNA and CDR2 is YSLEER. V lost 0 bases and J lost 5, with 2 bases in between. The CDR3 covers 11 residues. CDR3 amino acids: CASSQDHEQYF. In DNA form, the CDR3 reads TGCGCCAGCAGCCAAGATCACGAGCAGTACTTC.

V is TRBV5-6 and J is TRBJ2-1, with D perhaps matching TRBD1 (6 bases). The CDR3 loop spans 13 amino acids. Trimming took 1 base from V and 8 from J, leaving 10 bases between them. Germline assignment: CDR1 SGHDT and CDR2 YYEEEE. CDR3: CASSLLGADEQFF. Written as DNA, the CDR3 is TGTGCCAGCAGCTTGTTGGGGGCCGATGAGCAGTTCTTC.

This sequence joins TRBV6-6 and TRBJ2-7, with 8 bases matching TRBD1. Germline V gives CDR1 MNHNY, CDR2 SVGAGI (reference sequence). CDR3 length: 16 amino acids. V was pared by 2 bases and J by 0 bases, with 6 bases of the junction left unmatched. The CDR3 region is CASSYPDRDFSYEQYF. The CDR3 region has the DNA TGTGCCAGCAGTTACCCGGACAGGGACTTCTCCTACGAGCAGTACTTC.